This is a list of T cell receptor beta chains from one sample in a study of blood T cell repertoires in COVID-19. The method was immunoSEQ multiplex PCR; TCRdb's version includes in-frame clones alone and lacks a portion of them. Of 200,000 to 250,000 clones in the sample, 83% are singletons; the top ten hold roughly 5%. The sample consisted of PBMCs or T cells enriched from blood (not recorded which). The receptors here all came from a woman between 45 and 60 years old who had been exposed to COVID-19. The CDR3 runs from the conserved cysteine through the conserved F or W. The D gene is left open where the match is weak. Rows give clone size only sometimes, using once, few, many, or a class for an expanded clone.

size	V	length	J	D	CDR3	DNA
-	TRBV7-3	20	TRBJ2-1	TRBD2	CASSPHQRGSTPLHYNEQFF	TGTGCCAGCAGCCCTCACCAGCGGGGGTCTACTCCTCTCCACTACAATGAGCAGTTCTTC
-	TRBV18	14	TRBJ2-3	TRBD1	CASSPRDRGDTQYF	TGTGCCAGCTCACCTCGGGACAGGGGGGATACGCAGTATTTT
-	TRBV4-3	17	TRBJ2-1	TRBD2	CASSQGAGGRIYNEQFF	TGCGCCAGCAGCCAAGGAGCGGGGGGACGAATCTACAATGAGCAGTTCTTC
-	TRBV28	16	TRBJ1-2	TRBD1	CASSLPGGTGRHGYTF	TGTGCCAGCAGTCTCCCAGGGGGGACAGGACGTCATGGCTACACCTTC
-	TRBV27	14	TRBJ1-1	-	CASSLRGGRAEAFF	TGTGCCAGCAGTTTAAGGGGGGGCCGCGCTGAAGCTTTCTTT
-	TRBV10-2	11	TRBJ2-3	-	CASGRDFTQYF	TGCGCCAGCGGACGGGACTTCACGCAGTATTTT
-	TRBV9	14	TRBJ1-1	-	CASSVEPDRSEAFF	TGTGCCAGCAGCGTAGAACCGGACAGATCCGAAGCTTTCTTT
-	TRBV7-9	14	TRBJ1-1	-	CASSTDSLNTEAFF	TGTGCCAGCAGCACGGACAGCTTGAACACTGAAGCTTTCTTT
-	TRBV28	16	TRBJ2-7	-	CASSSTLGQGGHEQYF	TGTGCCAGCAGTTCCACCCTGGGGCAGGGCGGCCACGAGCAGTACTTC
-	TRBV3-1/TRBV3-2	13	TRBJ2-3	-	CASSPTHTDTQYF	TGTGCCAGCAGCCCGACTCACACAGATACGCAGTATTTT
-	TRBV3-1/TRBV3-2	15	TRBJ2-3	TRBD2	CASSEEGLAADTQYF	TGTGCCAGCAGCGAAGAGGGACTAGCAGCCGATACGCAGTATTTT
-	TRBV6-2/TRBV6-3	13	TRBJ1-2	TRBD1	CASSLDRIYGYTF	TGTGCCAGCAGCCTGGACAGGATCTATGGCTACACCTTC
-	TRBV6-2/TRBV6-3	14	TRBJ1-5	-	CASSSGGRDWPQHF	TGTGCCAGCAGTTCGGGAGGCCGGGACTGGCCCCAGCATTTT
few	TRBV3-1/TRBV3-2	14	TRBJ2-2	-	CASSQDSNTGELFF	TGTGCCAGCAGCCAAGACTCGAACACCGGGGAGCTGTTTTTT
-	TRBV9	14	TRBJ1-2	-	CASSVGWQGQRYTF	TGTGCCAGCAGCGTAGGATGGCAGGGTCAGCGCTACACCTTC
-	TRBV7-2	17	TRBJ2-7	TRBD2	CASSLAGGLARLYEQYF	TGTGCCAGCAGCTTAGCGGGAGGGCTAGCCCGCCTCTACGAGCAGTACTTC
-	TRBV14	13	TRBJ1-2	-	CASSHIQGSGYTF	TGTGCCAGCAGCCATATACAGGGATCCGGCTACACCTTC
-	TRBV3-1/TRBV3-2	13	TRBJ2-1	-	CASSHPLTNEQFF	TGTGCCAGCAGCCATCCCCTTACTAATGAGCAGTTCTTC
few	TRBV5-4	17	TRBJ1-2	-	CASSLSSRGGADYGYTF	TGTGCCAGCAGCTTGAGCTCTAGGGGGGGCGCAGATTATGGCTACACCTTC
-	TRBV5-4	15	TRBJ2-5	-	CASSPVLQGLGTQYF	TGTGCCAGCAGCCCGGTGCTACAGGGTTTAGGGACCCAGTACTTC
-	TRBV7-2	16	TRBJ1-3	-	CASSSDPAGKGNTIYF	TGTGCCAGCAGCTCCGACCCGGCGGGGAAGGGAAACACCATATATTTT
-	TRBV11-2	16	TRBJ2-3	-	CASSLDVGGPSDTQYF	TGTGCCAGCAGCTTAGACGTGGGGGGGCCATCAGATACGCAGTATTTT